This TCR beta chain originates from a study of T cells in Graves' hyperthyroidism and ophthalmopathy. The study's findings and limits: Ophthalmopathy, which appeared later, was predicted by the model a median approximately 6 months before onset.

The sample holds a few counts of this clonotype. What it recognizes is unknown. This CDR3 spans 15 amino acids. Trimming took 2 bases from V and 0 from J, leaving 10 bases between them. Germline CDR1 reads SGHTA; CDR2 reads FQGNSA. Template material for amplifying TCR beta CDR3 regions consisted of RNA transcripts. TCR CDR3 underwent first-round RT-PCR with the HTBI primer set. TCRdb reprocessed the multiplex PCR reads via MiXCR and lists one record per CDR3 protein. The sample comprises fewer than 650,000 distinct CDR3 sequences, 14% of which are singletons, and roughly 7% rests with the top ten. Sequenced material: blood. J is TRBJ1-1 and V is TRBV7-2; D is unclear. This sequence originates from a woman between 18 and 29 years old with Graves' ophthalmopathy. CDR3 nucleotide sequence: TGTGCCAGCAGCTTATACGGCGCCATGAACACTGAAGCTTTCTTT. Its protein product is CASSLYGAMNTEAFF.